The T cell receptor (beta chain) under discussion was sequenced for a study of T cell responses to AZD1222 COVID-19 vaccine. Study summary: Recipients boosted at about 4 weeks or about 12 weeks are pooled. Overall study findings and caveats: The sample set comprised mostly white British donors with more females, and clonal diversity was possibly underestimated. Researchers report vaccine-associated CD4 TCRs spanning spike, with dominance at 160-218 and 743-854. Without day 14 samples, only post-peak T cell repertoires were studied.

Method: immunoSEQ multiplex PCR; TCRdb's copy keeps in-frame clones and lacks some. The sample holds roughly 93,000 clones, about nine tenths seen once. Trimming removed 6 bases from V and 7 bases from J; junction bases left unmatched: 12. CDR3 size: 15 residues. Germline loops: CDR1 SNHLY, CDR2 FYNNEI. This clone was observed a single time. The target antigen is unknown. This clonotype was obtained from an adult in good health. The specimen comprised peripheral blood, sampled on day 0 of AZD1222 vaccination. The chain combines TRBV2 with TRBJ2-7, with 10 positions matching TRBD2. The CDR3 sequence is CASRRTSGDLGEQYF. The CDR3 DNA is TGTGCCAGCAGGAGGACTAGCGGCGACTTGGGAGAGCAGTACTTC.